These 11 T cell receptor beta chains were all obtained from the same sample, sequenced in a study of tumor and adjacent non-tumor tissue in lung cancer. A modified ARM-PCR protocol with three rounds of nested PCR amplified TCRbeta. TCRdb recomputed calls from the multiplex PCR reads with MiXCR, one row per CDR3 protein. The sample yields about 110,000 distinct CDR3 sequences, over 75% seen once. RNA was extracted from bulk tissue without any cell sorting. The sequencing input was lung tumor tissue. The source is a man between 65 and 85 years old with non-small cell lung cancer.

Concerning this clonotype: At one boundary the junction diverges from the germline segment, which might be a read error. The V gene is TRBV29-1, the J gene TRBJ2-5; the D is unclear. The CDR3 sequence is 16 residues long. CDR1 SQVTM and CDR2 ANQGSEA come from the germline V gene. CDR3 DNA: TGCAGCGCCAAGCCCTACCTCCAGACACTTCAAGAGAGCCAGTACTTC. This codes for CSAKPYLQTLQESQYF.

V is TRBV11-2 and J is TRBJ2-5; no reliable D call. V lost 6 bases to trimming and J lost 13 bases, with 21 bases between them. Germline V gene lookup returns CDR1 SGHAT and CDR2 FQNNGV. The CDR3 length is 13 residues. The CDR3 DNA sequence: TGTGCCAGCAGGTTATATCCCAGACCAGCTCCGTACTTC. Its protein is CASRLYPRPAPYF. The variable domain in full, with the rest retrieved from reference TRBV11-2 and TRBJ2-5, is EAGVAQSPRYKIIEKRQSVAFWCNPISGHATLYWYQQILGQGPKLLIQFQNNGVVDDSQLPKDRFSAERLKGVDSTLKIQPAKLEDSAVYLCASRLYPRPAPYFGPGTRLLVL.

In regard to this clonotype: One end of the junction is discordant with germline, which a read error may explain. The chain has TRBV4-1 and TRBJ2-4, with 10 bases that match TRBD1. The CDR3 loop spans 15 amino acids. The germline V gene has CDR1 MGHRA and CDR2 YSYEKL. CDR3: CASSGTGDLSDIQYF. The CDR3 DNA reads as TGCGCTAGCAGCGGGACAGGGGATTTGAGTGACATTCAGTACTTC.

About this clonotype itself: Germline and junction disagree at one end, which may indicate a read error. The rearrangement joins TRBV11-2 to TRBJ2-5, with 8 bases aligning to TRBD2. Per germline, CDR1 SGHAT and CDR2 FQNNGV. The CDR3 is 14 residues long. CDR3 sequence reads: CASIQPGGKETQYF. The CDR3 DNA reads as TGTGCTAGCATCCAACCGGGGGGGAAAGAGACCCAGTACTTC.

Concerning this clonotype itself: Germline and junction disagree at one end, which may indicate a read error. The rearrangement links TRBV28 to TRBJ2-5; D not certain. This CDR3 spans 16 amino acids. Germline CDR1 MDHEN, CDR2 SYDVKM. CDR3 bases: TGTGCCAGCAGTTATAATGTCTACCGTGCCGCAGAGACCCATTACTTC. Translation: CASSYNVYRAAETHYF.

A remark on this clonotype: The junction shows a germline mismatch at one end, possibly a read error. The CDR3 loop reads CASSHDVSGTGSEANILTF. The CDR3 DNA follows: TGCGCCAGCAGTCATGATGTTTCCGGGACAGGCTCTGAGGCCAACATCCTGACTTTC. The chain employs TRBV4-1 and TRBJ2-6; 8 nucleotides agree with TRBD1. The CDR3 loop spans 19 amino acids. Germline V lookup: CDR1 MGHRA, CDR2 YSYEKL.

The chain employs TRBV7-9 and TRBJ2-1; D could derive from TRBD1 or TRBD2 (6 bases each). Germline lookup yields CDR1 SEHNR and CDR2 FQNEAQ (reference sequence). V dropped 7 bases and J dropped 5 bases, with 18 bases sitting between them. The CDR3 is 15 amino acids. The DNA of the CDR3 is TGTGCCAGCAACTCCTCCGGGGGCCGAAACAATGAGCAGTTCTTC. Translating it yields CASNSSGGRNNEQFF. Looking up the rest from reference TRBV7-9 and TRBJ2-1 gives the full variable domain: DTGVSQNPRHKITKRGQNVTFRCDPISEHNRLYWYRQTLGQGPEFLTYFQNEAQLEKSRLLSDRFSAERPKGSFSTLEIQRTEQGDSAMYLCASNSSGGRNNEQFFGPGTRLTVL.

A note on this clonotype: Since a much larger clone is just one base distant, this may be a read error. This chain connects TRBV29-1 to TRBJ1-1; possible D gene TRBD1, 5 bases. The CDR3 totals 12 residues. V lost 6 bases to trimming and J lost 11 bases, with 19 bases between them. Germline lookup yields CDR1 SQVTM and CDR2 ANQGSEA. CDR3 protein: CSVLGTACWAFF. The CDR3, as DNA: TGCAGCGTCCTGGGGACTGCGTGTTGGGCTTTCTTT.

The chain couples TRBV6-1 to TRBJ1-1; D is possibly TRBD1 (5 bases). Germline V gives CDR1 MNHNS, CDR2 SASEGT. CDR3 length equals 13 residues. V lost 6 bases to trimming and J lost 4 bases, with 12 bases between them. The CDR3 loop reads CASRRTGGTEAFF. The CDR3 DNA sequence: TGTGCCAGCAGGAGAACTGGGGGCACTGAAGCTTTCTTT.

Points on this clonotype: As the CDR3 is not closed by the conserved phenylalanine or tryptophan, this likely results from a read error. The V gene is TRBV4-2, the J gene TRBJ2-2; 7 positions agree with TRBD1. This CDR3 has 18 amino acids. Germline V gene data show CDR1 as LGHNA and CDR2 as YNFKEQ. CDR3 sequence: CASNQKNLHRGRSGELFL. CDR3 coding DNA: TGTGCCAGCAACCAAAAAAACTTACACAGGGGACGCTCCGGGGAGCTGTTTCTT.

The CDR3 DNA reads TGTGCCGGGAGTTTCGACAGGTACACTGAAGCTTTCTTT. Protein: CAGSFDRYTEAFF. This rearrangement joins TRBV12-3 or TRBV12-4 to TRBJ1-1; a weak D match, TRBD1 (6 bases). The CDR3 has 13 residues. V lost 11 bases to trimming and J lost 3 bases, with 16 bases between them.